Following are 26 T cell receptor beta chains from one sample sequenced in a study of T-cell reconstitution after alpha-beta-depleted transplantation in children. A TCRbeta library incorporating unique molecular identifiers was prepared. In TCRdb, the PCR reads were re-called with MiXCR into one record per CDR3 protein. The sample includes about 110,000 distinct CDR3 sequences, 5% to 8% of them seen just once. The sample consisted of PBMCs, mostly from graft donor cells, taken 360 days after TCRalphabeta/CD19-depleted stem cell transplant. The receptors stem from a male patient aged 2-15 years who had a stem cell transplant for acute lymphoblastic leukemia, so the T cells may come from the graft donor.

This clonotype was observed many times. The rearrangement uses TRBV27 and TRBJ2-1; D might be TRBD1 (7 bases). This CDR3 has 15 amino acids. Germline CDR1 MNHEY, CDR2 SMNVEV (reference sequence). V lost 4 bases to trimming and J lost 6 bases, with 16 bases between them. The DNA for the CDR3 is TGTGCCAGCAGTTGGACGACAGGGAGGATCAATGAGCAGTTCTTC. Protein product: CASSWTTGRINEQFF.

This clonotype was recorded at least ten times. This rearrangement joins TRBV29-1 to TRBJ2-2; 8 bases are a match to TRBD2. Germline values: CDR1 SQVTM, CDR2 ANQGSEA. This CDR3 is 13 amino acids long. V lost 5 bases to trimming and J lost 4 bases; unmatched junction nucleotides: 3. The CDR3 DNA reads TGCAGCGTTAGCGGGAGAGGCACCGGGGAGCTGTTTTTT. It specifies CSVSGRGTGELFF.

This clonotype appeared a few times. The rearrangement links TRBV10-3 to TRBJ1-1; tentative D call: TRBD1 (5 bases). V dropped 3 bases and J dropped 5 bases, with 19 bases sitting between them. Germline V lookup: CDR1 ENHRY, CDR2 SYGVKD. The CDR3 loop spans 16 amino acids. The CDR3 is CAISETTRRGKTEAFF. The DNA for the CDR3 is TGTGCCATCAGTGAAACGACACGGAGGGGAAAAACTGAAGCTTTCTTT.

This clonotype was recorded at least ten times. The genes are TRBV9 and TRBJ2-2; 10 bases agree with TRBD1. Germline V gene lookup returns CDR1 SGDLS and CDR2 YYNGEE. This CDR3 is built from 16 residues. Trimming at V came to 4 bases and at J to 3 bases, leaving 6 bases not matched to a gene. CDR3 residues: CASSLSTGGYTGELFF. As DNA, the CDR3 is TGTGCCAGCAGCCTTTCGACAGGGGGCTACACCGGGGAGCTGTTTTTT.

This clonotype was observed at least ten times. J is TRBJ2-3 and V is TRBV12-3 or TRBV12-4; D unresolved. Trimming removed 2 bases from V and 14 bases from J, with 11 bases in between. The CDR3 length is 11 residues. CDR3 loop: CASSLKGPRYF. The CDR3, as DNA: TGTGCCAGCAGTTTAAAAGGCCCAAGGTATTTT.

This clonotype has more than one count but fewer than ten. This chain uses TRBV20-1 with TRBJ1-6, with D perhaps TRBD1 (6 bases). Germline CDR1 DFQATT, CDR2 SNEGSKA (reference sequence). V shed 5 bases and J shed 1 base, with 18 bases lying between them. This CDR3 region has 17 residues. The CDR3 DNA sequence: TGCAGTGCTCCTGGAGGGGGGACCCGTTCCTATAATTCACCCCTCCACTTT. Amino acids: CSAPGGGTRSYNSPLHF.

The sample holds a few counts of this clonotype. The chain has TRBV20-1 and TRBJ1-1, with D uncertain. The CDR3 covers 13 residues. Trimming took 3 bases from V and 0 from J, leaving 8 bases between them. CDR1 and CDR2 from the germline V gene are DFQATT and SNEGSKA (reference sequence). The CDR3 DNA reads TGCAGTGCTAGTTATGGGATGAACACTGAAGCTTTCTTT. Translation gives CSASYGMNTEAFF.

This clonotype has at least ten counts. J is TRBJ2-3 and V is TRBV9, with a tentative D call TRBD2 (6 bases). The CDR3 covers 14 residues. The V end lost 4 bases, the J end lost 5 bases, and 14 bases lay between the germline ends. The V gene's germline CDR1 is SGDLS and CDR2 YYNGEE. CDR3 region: CASSQTRNGDTQYF. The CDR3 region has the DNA TGTGCCAGCAGCCAGACTAGGAATGGAGATACGCAGTATTTT. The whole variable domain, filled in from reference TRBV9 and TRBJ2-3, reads DSGVTQTPKHLITATGQRVTLRCSPRSGDLSVYWYQQSLDQGLQFLIQYYNGEERAKGNILERFSAQQFPDLHSELNLSSLELGDSALYFCASSQTRNGDTQYFGPGTRLTVL.

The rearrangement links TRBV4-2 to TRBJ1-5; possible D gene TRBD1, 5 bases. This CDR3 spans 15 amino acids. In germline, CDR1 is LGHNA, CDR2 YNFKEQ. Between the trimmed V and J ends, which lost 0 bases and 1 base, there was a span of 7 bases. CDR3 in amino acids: CASSQERGSNQPQHF. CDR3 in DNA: TGTGCCAGCAGCCAAGAGAGGGGCAGCAATCAGCCCCAGCATTTT.

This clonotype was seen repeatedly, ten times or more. Here the CDR3 reads CASSHSWGDSGANVLTF. CDR3 nucleotides: TGTGCCAGCAGTCATTCTTGGGGAGACTCTGGGGCCAACGTCCTGACTTTC. The V and J genes are TRBV27 and TRBJ2-6, with D possibly TRBD2 on 5 matching bases. CDR3 length: 17 amino acids. Germline CDR1 MNHEY, CDR2 SMNVEV (reference sequence). V was clipped by 5 bases and J by 0 bases, with 14 bases between them.

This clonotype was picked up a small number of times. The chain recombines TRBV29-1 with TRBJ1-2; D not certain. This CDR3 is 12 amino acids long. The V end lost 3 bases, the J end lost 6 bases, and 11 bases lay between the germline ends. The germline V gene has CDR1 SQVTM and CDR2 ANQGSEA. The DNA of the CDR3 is TGCAGCGTTGAGGCCTCGTTGGATGGCTACACCTTC. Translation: CSVEASLDGYTF.

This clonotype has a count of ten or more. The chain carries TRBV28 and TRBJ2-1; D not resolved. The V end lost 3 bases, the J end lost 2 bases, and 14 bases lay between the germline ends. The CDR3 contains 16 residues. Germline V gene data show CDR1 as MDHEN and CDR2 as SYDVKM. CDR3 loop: CASSLTSGGAYNEQFF. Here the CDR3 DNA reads TGTGCCAGCAGTTTGACCTCCGGCGGAGCCTACAATGAGCAGTTCTTC. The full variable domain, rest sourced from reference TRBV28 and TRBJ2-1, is DVKVTQSSRYLVKRTGEKVFLECVQDMDHENMFWYRQDPGLGLRLIYFSYDVKMKEKGDIPEGYSVSREKKERFSLILESASTNQTSMYLCASSLTSGGAYNEQFFGPGTRLTVL.

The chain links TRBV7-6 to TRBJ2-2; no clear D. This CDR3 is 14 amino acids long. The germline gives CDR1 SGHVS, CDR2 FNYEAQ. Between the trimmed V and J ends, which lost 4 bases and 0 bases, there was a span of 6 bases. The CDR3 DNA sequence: TGTGCCAGCAGCTCTCGTTCGAACACCGGGGAGCTGTTTTTT. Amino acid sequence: CASSSRSNTGELFF.

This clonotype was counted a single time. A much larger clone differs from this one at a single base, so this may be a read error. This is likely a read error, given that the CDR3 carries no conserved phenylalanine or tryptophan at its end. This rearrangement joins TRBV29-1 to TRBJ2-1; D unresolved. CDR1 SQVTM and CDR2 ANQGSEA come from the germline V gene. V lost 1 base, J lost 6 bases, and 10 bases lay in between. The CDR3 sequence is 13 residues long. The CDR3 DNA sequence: TGCAGCGTTGAAGTCCGCCTAGGCAATGAGCAGTTCTTA. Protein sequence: CSVEVRLGNEQFL.

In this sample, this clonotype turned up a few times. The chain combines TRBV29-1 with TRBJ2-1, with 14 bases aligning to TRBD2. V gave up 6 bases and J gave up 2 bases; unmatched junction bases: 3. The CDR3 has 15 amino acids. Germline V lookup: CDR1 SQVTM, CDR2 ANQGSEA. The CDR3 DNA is TGCAGCGTGGGACTAGCGGGAGCCCCCTACAATGAGCAGTTCTTC. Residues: CSVGLAGAPYNEQFF.

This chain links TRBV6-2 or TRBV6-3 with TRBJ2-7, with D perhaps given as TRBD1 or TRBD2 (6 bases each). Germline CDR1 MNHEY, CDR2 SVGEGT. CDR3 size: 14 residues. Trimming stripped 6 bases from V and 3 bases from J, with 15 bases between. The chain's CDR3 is CASSLEGGGYEQYF. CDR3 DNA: TGTGCCAGCAGCCTCGAAGGGGGAGGCTACGAGCAGTACTTC.

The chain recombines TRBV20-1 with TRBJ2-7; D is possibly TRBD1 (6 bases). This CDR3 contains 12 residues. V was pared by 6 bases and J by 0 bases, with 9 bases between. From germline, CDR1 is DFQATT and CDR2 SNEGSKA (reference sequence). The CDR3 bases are TGCAGTGCCGCCAGGGGCTCCTACGAGCAGTACTTC. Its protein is CSAARGSYEQYF.

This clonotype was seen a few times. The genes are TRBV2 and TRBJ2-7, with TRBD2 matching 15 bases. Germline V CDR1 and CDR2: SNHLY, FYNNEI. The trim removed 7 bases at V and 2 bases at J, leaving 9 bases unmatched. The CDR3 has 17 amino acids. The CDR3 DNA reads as TGTGCCAGCAAGGGACTAGCGGGGGGCTCGATTGCCTACGAGCAGTACTTC. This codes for CASKGLAGGSIAYEQYF.

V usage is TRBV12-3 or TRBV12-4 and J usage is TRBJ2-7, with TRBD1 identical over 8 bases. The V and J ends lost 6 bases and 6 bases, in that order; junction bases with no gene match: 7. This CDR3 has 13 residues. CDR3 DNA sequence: TGTGCCAGCAGCCAGGGGGCGTTTTCCGAGCAGTACTTC. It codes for CASSQGAFSEQYF.

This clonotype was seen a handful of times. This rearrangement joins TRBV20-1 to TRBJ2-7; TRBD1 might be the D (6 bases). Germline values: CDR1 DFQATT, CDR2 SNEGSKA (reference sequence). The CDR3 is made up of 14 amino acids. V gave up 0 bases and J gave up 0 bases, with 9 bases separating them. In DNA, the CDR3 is TGCAGTGCTAGAGACAGGGGAAGCTCCTACGAGCAGTACTTC. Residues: CSARDRGSSYEQYF.

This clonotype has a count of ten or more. CDR3 sequence reads: CASSLQAETDEQFF. CDR3 bases: TGTGCCAGCAGTTTACAGGCAGAAACCGATGAGCAGTTCTTC. V and J are TRBV12-3 or TRBV12-4 and TRBJ2-1, with D uncertain. This CDR3 region has 14 residues. Trimming took off 2 bases at V and 8 bases at J, with 13 bases between the two ends.

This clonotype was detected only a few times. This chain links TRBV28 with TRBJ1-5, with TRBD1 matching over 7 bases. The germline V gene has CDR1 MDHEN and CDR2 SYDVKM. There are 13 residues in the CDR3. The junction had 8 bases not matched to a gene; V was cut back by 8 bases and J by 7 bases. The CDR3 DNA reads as TGTGCCAGCGGTGACAGGGCGGCGCAGCCCCAGCATTTT. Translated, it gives CASGDRAAQPQHF.

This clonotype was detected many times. The CDR3 DNA reads as TGTGCCAGCAGCGCCACTAGAGTACCTTCGGATGAGCAGTTCTTC. The encoded protein is CASSATRVPSDEQFF. This chain uses TRBV4-2 with TRBJ2-1; a weak D match, TRBD2 (5 bases). The CDR3 length is 15 residues. Germline V CDR1 and CDR2: LGHNA, YNFKEQ. The germline V and J ends were trimmed by 5 bases and 8 bases, with 19 bases remaining between them.

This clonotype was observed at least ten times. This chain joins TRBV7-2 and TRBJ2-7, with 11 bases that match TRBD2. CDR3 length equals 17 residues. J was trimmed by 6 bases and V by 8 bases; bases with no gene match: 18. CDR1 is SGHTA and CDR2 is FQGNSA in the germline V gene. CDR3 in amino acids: CASGPITSGRIGTEQYF. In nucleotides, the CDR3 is TGTGCCAGCGGACCGATTACTAGCGGGAGAATTGGAACCGAGCAGTACTTC.

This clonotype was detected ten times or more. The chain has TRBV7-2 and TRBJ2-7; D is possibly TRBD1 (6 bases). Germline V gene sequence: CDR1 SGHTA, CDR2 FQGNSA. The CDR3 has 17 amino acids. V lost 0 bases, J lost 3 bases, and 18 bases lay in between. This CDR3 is CASSLALSGQLNYEQYF. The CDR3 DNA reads TGTGCCAGCAGCTTAGCCTTATCGGGACAACTGAACTACGAGCAGTACTTC.

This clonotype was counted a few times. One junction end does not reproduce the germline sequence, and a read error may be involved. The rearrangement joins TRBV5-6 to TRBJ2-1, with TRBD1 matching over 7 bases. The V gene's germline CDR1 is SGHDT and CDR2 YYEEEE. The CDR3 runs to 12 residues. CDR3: CASSLGSARGQF. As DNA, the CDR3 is TGTGCCAGCAGCTTAGGATCTGCAAGGGGGCAGTTC.